The entry below describes one TCR beta chain. Its antigen is still unknown. The study profiled TCR beta VDJ and CDR3 using genomic DNA as template. One entry per CDR3 protein, called by TCRdb with MiXCR from the reads. The sample holds 150,000 to 200,000 distinct CDR3 sequences, 50% to 65% seen once. V lost 5 bases and J lost 1, with 8 bases in between. Germline CDR1 SEHNR, CDR2 FQNEAQ (reference sequence). CDR3 length equals 13 residues. Patients who underwent sequencing had shown CD8+CD57+ cell expansion by flow cytometry. As a group, the patients uniformly had severe acquired aplastic anemia. These data belong to a study of CD8+CD57+ T cells in acquired aplastic anemia. Broader study findings: A significant difference in CD8+ Simpson's diversity between patients and controls was not found. Patients and controls were found to share twenty-nine CD8+ CDR3 sequences.

V is TRBV7-9 and J is TRBJ1-1; D gene unclear. The clonotype comes from a human donor with aplastic anemia. The sample taken for sequencing was sorted CD4+, CD8+, or CD8+CD57+ T cells (not recorded which) from PBMCs. In DNA, the CDR3 is TGTGCCAGCAGCCGAACATCGAACACTGAAGCTTTCTTT. Encoded protein: CASSRTSNTEAFF.